Each of the 26 T cell receptor beta chains below was sequenced from the same sample in a study of T cell responses to AZD1222 COVID-19 vaccine. This table comes from immunoSEQ multiplex PCR, and its TCRdb copy is limited to in-frame clones, with some not included. This sample has some 130,000 clones; over 85% occur once, and the top ten carry about 5%. Material: peripheral blood, obtained on day 0 of AZD1222 vaccination. The receptors were sampled from an adult in good health.

The J gene is TRBJ2-1, the V gene TRBV2, with 13 bases matching TRBD2. This CDR3 is 15 amino acids long. CDR1 and CDR2 (germline): SNHLY, FYNNEI. Trimming took 2 bases from V and 6 from J; bases not matched to a gene: 1. For the CDR3, the DNA is TGTGCCAGCAGTGAAAGACTAGCGGGAGGCAATGAGCAGTTCTTC. It specifies CASSERLAGGNEQFF.

The genes are TRBV7-9 and TRBJ1-1; no definite D call. This CDR3 contains 12 residues. V lost 3 bases and J 1 base, leaving 3 bases between the germline ends. Germline loops: CDR1 SEHNR, CDR2 FQNEAQ (reference sequence). The CDR3 coding sequence is TGTGCCAGCAGCTTCGAGAACACTGAAGCTTTCTTT. It is translated as CASSFENTEAFF.

The chain is built from TRBV28 and TRBJ1-5; TRBD1 matches at 8 bases. Germline lookup yields CDR1 MDHEN and CDR2 SYDVKM. The CDR3 is made up of 13 amino acids. Trimming cost V 6 bases and J 5 bases; bases outside gene matches: 3. The CDR3 bases are TGTGCCAGCAGCTGGGACAGGCATCAGCCCCAGCATTTT. Protein sequence: CASSWDRHQPQHF.

V usage is TRBV9 and J usage is TRBJ1-5; maybe TRBD1 (5 bases). There are 15 residues in the CDR3. CDR1 and CDR2 from the germline V gene are SGDLS and YYNGEE. V dropped 4 bases and J dropped 5 bases, with 16 bases sitting between them. The CDR3 DNA reads as TGTGCCAGCAGCCCCAGCGGGACGGATTATCAGCCCCAGCATTTT. It specifies CASSPSGTDYQPQHF.

The V call is TRBV2, the J call TRBJ2-7; D might be TRBD2 (5 bases). Germline loops: CDR1 SNHLY, CDR2 FYNNEI. The V and J ends lost 0 bases and 5 bases respectively, with 14 bases between them. CDR3 length: 15 residues. Here the CDR3 DNA reads TGTGCCAGCAGTGAAGCGCTTACTAGGTTGAACGAGCAGTACTTC. This encodes CASSEALTRLNEQYF.

The V call is TRBV9, the J call TRBJ2-3, with 9 bases lining up with TRBD2. Germline V gene data show CDR1 as SGDLS and CDR2 as YYNGEE. This CDR3 has 15 residues. Trimming cost V 0 bases and J 3 bases; bases outside gene matches: 2. CDR3 DNA: TGTGCCAGCAGCGTAGAACTAGCGGGTACAGATACGCAGTATTTT. It encodes CASSVELAGTDTQYF. Based on the CDR3 plus reference TRBV9 and TRBJ2-3, the full variable domain is DSGVTQTPKHLITATGQRVTLRCSPRSGDLSVYWYQQSLDQGLQFLIQYYNGEERAKGNILERFSAQQFPDLHSELNLSSLELGDSALYFCASSVELAGTDTQYFGPGTRLTVL.

This clone was observed once. This chain connects TRBV2 to TRBJ2-2; 12 bases line up with TRBD2. Germline V gives CDR1 SNHLY, CDR2 FYNNEI. V trimming: 6 bases; J trimming: 5 bases; junction bases outside the gene matches: 7. This CDR3 region has 16 residues. The CDR3 DNA reads as TGTGCCAGCAGGGCTAGCGGGGGGGCCTTAACCGGGGAGCTGTTTTTT. Translating it yields CASRASGGALTGELFF.

This sequence joins TRBV30 and TRBJ2-3, with D unclear. Germline V gene lookup returns CDR1 GTSNPN and CDR2 SVGIG (reference sequence). V was pared by 0 bases and J by 2 bases, with 21 bases between. The CDR3 covers 18 residues. CDR3 in DNA: TGTGCCTGGAGTGTACCGAATGATCCCCGCTATTTCACAGATACGCAGTATTTT. Translation: CAWSVPNDPRYFTDTQYF.

This clone was picked up a small number of times. The V gene is TRBV28, the J gene TRBJ2-1, with 7 bases lining up with TRBD2. Unmatched junction bases numbered 13, after V lost 8 bases and J lost 6 bases. CDR1 and CDR2 from the germline V gene are MDHEN and SYDVKM. The CDR3 is made up of 15 amino acids. Written as DNA, the CDR3 is TGTGCCAGCCGGGGCGGGAGCGGGCCTGGCAATGAGCAGTTCTTC. This translates into CASRGGSGPGNEQFF.

A few counts support this clone. V and J are TRBV19 and TRBJ1-2; TRBD1 is a possible D gene (6 bases). This CDR3 is built from 17 residues. V lost 2 bases and J lost 4, with 20 bases in between. Germline CDR1 LNHDA, CDR2 SQIVND (reference sequence). The CDR3 DNA follows: TGTGCCAGTAGTATACAGGGGCGGCCAAACCAAGCCTATGGCTACACCTTC. It specifies CASSIQGRPNQAYGYTF. Filled out from reference TRBV19 and TRBJ1-2, the complete variable domain reads DGGITQSPKYLFRKEGQNVTLSCEQNLNHDAMYWYRQDPGQGLRLIYYSQIVNDFQKGDIAEGYSVSREKKESFPLTVTSAQKNPTAFYLCASSIQGRPNQAYGYTFGSGTRLTVV.

The gene calls are TRBV10-1 and TRBJ2-4; tentatively, D is TRBD2 (5 bases). Trimming took 6 bases from V and 2 from J, leaving 20 bases between them. The CDR3 sequence is 17 residues long. The germline V gene encodes CDR1 WNHNN and CDR2 SYGVQD (reference sequence). CDR3: CASRWERTYLPKNIQYF. Here the CDR3 DNA reads TGCGCCAGCAGATGGGAGAGGACTTACCTTCCCAAAAACATTCAGTACTTC.

The V and J genes are TRBV12-3 or TRBV12-4 and TRBJ2-1, with D perhaps given as TRBD1 or TRBD2 (6 bases each). Trimming pared 5 bases from V and 6 bases from J, leaving 11 bases between. The CDR3 sequence is 13 residues long. The CDR3 region is CASSGGPGNEQFF. Written as DNA, the CDR3 is TGTGCCAGCAGTGGGGGGCCGGGCAATGAGCAGTTCTTC.

The chain is built from TRBV15 and TRBJ1-1; 8 nucleotides agree with TRBD1. The germline CDR1 and CDR2 sequences are LNHNV and YYDKDF (reference sequence). The CDR3 extends over 13 amino acids. Trimming cost V 2 bases and J 8 bases; bases outside gene matches: 4. CDR3 DNA sequence: TGTGCCACCAGCAGAACCAGGGACAGGGAAGCTTTCTTT. It specifies CATSRTRDREAFF.

The chain uses TRBV6-5 and TRBJ2-7; D not resolved. The CDR3 has 15 residues. Trimming pared 0 bases from V and 1 base from J, leaving 10 bases between. Looked up from germline, CDR1 is MNHEY and CDR2 is SVGAGI. Here the CDR3 DNA reads TGTGCCAGCAGTTACTCCTATTTACGTTCCTACGAGCAGTACTTC. It yields the protein CASSYSYLRSYEQYF.

The V call is TRBV11-1, the J call TRBJ2-7; D possibly uses TRBD1 or TRBD2 (5 bases each). The CDR3 contains 12 residues. The V gene's germline CDR1 is SGHAT and CDR2 FQDESV (reference sequence). The V end was cut by 1 base, the J end by 6 bases, with 7 bases between. CDR3 sequence (DNA): TGTGCCAGCAGCTTAGGGGGGTTCGAGCAGTACTTC. It codes for CASSLGGFEQYF.

This clone has just one count. The chain combines TRBV30 with TRBJ2-1, with D unclear. Trimming left V 1 base short and J 9 bases short, with 13 bases between. The CDR3 sequence is 13 residues long. CDR1 is GTSNPN, CDR2 SVGIG, per germline (reference sequence). The CDR3 region is CAWSGLRWGEQFF. The DNA of the CDR3 is TGTGCCTGGAGTGGGTTGCGTTGGGGTGAGCAGTTCTTC.

The chain has TRBV5-8 and TRBJ1-2; D might be TRBD1 (5 bases). The CDR3 totals 12 residues. The germline V and J ends were trimmed by 3 bases and 5 bases, with 8 bases remaining between them. CDR1 is SGHTS, CDR2 YDEGEE, per germline. The CDR3 DNA is TGTGCCAGCAGCTCGGGACTATATGGCTACACCTTC. It is translated as CASSSGLYGYTF.

The gene calls are TRBV30 and TRBJ1-5; D uncertain. CDR1 GTSNPN and CDR2 SVGIG come from the germline V gene (reference sequence). The CDR3 loop spans 14 amino acids. Trimming left V 3 bases short and J 2 bases short, with 11 bases between. DNA of the CDR3: TGTGCCTGGAGCCGTAGCGGACGCAATCAGCCCCAGCATTTT. Residues: CAWSRSGRNQPQHF.

The rearrangement links TRBV24-1 to TRBJ1-6, with 8 nucleotides matching TRBD1. The V segment lost 10 bases and the J segment 6 bases; nucleotides outside the gene matches: 4. This CDR3 contains 13 residues. Looked up from germline, CDR1 is KGHDR and CDR2 is SFDVKD. The CDR3 DNA is TGTGCCACGCCAGGGGGCAGTAATTCACCCCTCCACTTT. It specifies CATPGGSNSPLHF.

This chain connects TRBV7-2 to TRBJ2-2; TRBD2 matches at 10 bases. The CDR3 contains 16 residues. The ends lost 5 bases at V and 1 base at J; junction bases unmatched: 4. Germline lookup yields CDR1 SGHTA and CDR2 FQGNSA. The CDR3: CASSPRTSGNTGELFF. In DNA, the CDR3 is TGTGCCAGCAGCCCCCGGACTAGCGGGAACACCGGGGAGCTGTTTTTT.

The chain recombines TRBV4-1 with TRBJ1-6, with D possibly being TRBD1 (5 bases). This CDR3 is built from 15 residues. Germline loops: CDR1 MGHRA, CDR2 YSYEKL. V was clipped by 0 bases and J by 9 bases, with 12 bases between them. The DNA for the CDR3 is TGCGCCAGCAGCCAAGAGGGGCGGAGCCTTTCACCCCTCCACTTT. Amino acids: CASSQEGRSLSPLHF.

This rearrangement joins TRBV5-3 to TRBJ1-2; no clear D. TRBV5-3 is identified as an open reading frame with a role that is uncertain. The CDR3 extends over 14 amino acids. The V gene lost 7 bases and the J gene lost 5 bases, with 18 bases spanning the gap. The CDR3 loop reads CARRVEATEYGYTF. The CDR3 coding sequence is TGTGCCAGACGGGTTGAGGCCACGGAGTATGGCTACACCTTC.

This clone was recorded only once. The rearrangement uses TRBV5-1 and TRBJ2-2, with D maybe TRBD2 (6 bases). V was trimmed by 0 bases and J by 5 bases, leaving 8 bases between them. Germline V CDR1 and CDR2: SGHRS, YFSETQ. This CDR3 is 14 amino acids long. CDR3 loop: CASSLVRGTGELFF. In nucleotides, the CDR3 is TGCGCCAGCAGCTTGGTCCGGGGGACCGGGGAGCTGTTTTTT.

The rearrangement joins TRBV7-2 to TRBJ2-4; D unclear. V was pared by 3 bases and J by 0 bases, with 12 bases between. The germline V gene encodes CDR1 SGHTA and CDR2 FQGNSA. This CDR3 has 16 amino acids. CDR3 residues: CASSLDASLAKNIQYF. The CDR3 DNA sequence: TGTGCCAGCAGCTTGGACGCTTCACTAGCCAAAAACATTCAGTACTTC.

CDR3 protein: CASSFGQGVYQPQHF. CDR3 DNA sequence: TGTGCCAGCAGTTTTGGACAGGGAGTTTATCAGCCCCAGCATTTT. The chain carries TRBV6-5 and TRBJ1-5; TRBD1 agrees at 8 bases. Germline lookup yields CDR1 MNHEY and CDR2 SVGAGI. This CDR3 has 15 amino acids. V was pared by 4 bases and J by 5 bases, with 7 bases of the junction left unmatched.

The chain combines TRBV6-6 with TRBJ2-7; the match to TRBD1 covers 7 bases. V was pared by 6 bases and J by 4 bases, with 3 bases of the junction left unmatched. Looked up from germline, CDR1 is MNHNY and CDR2 is SVGAGI (reference sequence). The CDR3 length is 12 residues. The DNA of the CDR3 is TGTGCCAGCAGGCGACAGGGTTACGAGCAGTACTTC. This encodes CASRRQGYEQYF.